These T cell receptor beta chains were read from a single sample in a study of T-cell reconstitution after alpha-beta-depleted transplantation in children. One entry per CDR3 protein results from TCRdb running MiXCR on the PCR reads. The table shows fewer than 500,000 distinct CDR3 sequences, with approximately 42% occurring only once. The specimen comprised PBMCs, sampled before TCRalphabeta/CD19-depleted stem cell transplant. All receptors derive from a girl aged 2 to 9 with aplastic anemia, due to receive a stem cell transplant. Both conserved end residues are part of each CDR3. A D gene is named only where the DNA matches it firmly. Rows may omit the clone size; those that give it use once, few, many or a size class.

size	V	J	D	DNA	CDR3
few	TRBV6-2/TRBV6-3	TRBJ1-2	NA	TGTGCCAGCAGCCGACACGGGTGGAGCGGCGATGGCTACACCTTC	CASSRHGWSGDGYTF
NA	TRBV12-3/TRBV12-4	TRBJ1-5	NA	TGTGCCAGCAGCCAGGGGAAGGTAAATCAGCCCCAGCATTTT	CASSQGKVNQPQHF
many	TRBV11-3	TRBJ2-1	NA	TGTGCCAGCAGCCTGCCAGGGGGGTCCTGTGAGCGTGAGCAGTTCTTC	CASSLPGGSCEREQFF
NA	TRBV20-1	TRBJ2-1	NA	TGCAGTGCTAGGCAGGGGAGAGGATACAATGAGCAGTTCTTC	CSARQGRGYNEQFF
NA	TRBV5-1	TRBJ2-7	TRBD2	TGCGCCAGCAGCTTGGAGTATGGCGGGGGGACATACGAGCAGTACTTC	CASSLEYGGGTYEQYF
many	TRBV12-3/TRBV12-4	TRBJ2-1	NA	TGTGCCAGCAGTCTTCGGGAGGAGCAGTTCTTC	CASSLREEQFF
many	TRBV9	TRBJ2-1	NA	TGTGCCAGCAGCGCGGCAATCAATGAGCAGTTCTTC	CASSAAINEQFF
NA	TRBV15	TRBJ2-7	NA	TGTGCCACCAGCGTGGGGGCCCACGAGCAGTACTTC	CATSVGAHEQYF
few	TRBV6-2/TRBV6-3	TRBJ2-7	NA	TGTGCCAGCATTCGTGGGGGCTCCTACGAGCAGTACTTC	CASIRGGSYEQYF
many	TRBV12-3/TRBV12-4	TRBJ1-1	NA	TGTGCCAGCAGTGTAACCAGGGGCACTGAAGCTTTCTTT	CASSVTRGTEAFF
few	TRBV28	TRBJ1-3	NA	TGTGCCAGCAGTTTATATAGAACTAGCTCTGGAAACACCATATATTTT	CASSLYRTSSGNTIYF
NA	TRBV7-6	TRBJ2-5	NA	TGTGCCAGCAGCTCCCCCCTAGGGGGGATCCAAGAGACCCAGTACTTC	CASSSPLGGIQETQYF
NA	TRBV20-1	TRBJ2-1	TRBD2	TGCAGTGCTAGGGGACTAGCGGGAGCGGCTGAGCAGTTCTTC	CSARGLAGAAEQFF
NA	TRBV7-2	TRBJ2-1	NA	TGTGCCAGCAGCTCAAGGGAGCAGTTCTTC	CASSSREQFF
NA	TRBV4-1	TRBJ1-2	NA	TGCGCCAGCAGCCAAGAGTCTAGAACCCTAGGTATCTATGGCTACACCTTC	CASSQESRTLGIYGYTF
few	TRBV12-3/TRBV12-4	TRBJ2-7	TRBD1	TGTGCCAGCAGCCGGACAGGGGTTAGGACCTACGAGCAGTACTTC	CASSRTGVRTYEQYF
many	TRBV4-1	TRBJ2-1	NA	TGCGCCAGCAGCCAAGTTGGGAGTCTCTACAATGAGCAGTTCTTC	CASSQVGSLYNEQFF
NA	TRBV20-1	TRBJ2-1	NA	TGCAGTGCTCCCTCAGGGGTTTCCTACAATGAGCAGTTCTTC	CSAPSGVSYNEQFF
NA	TRBV20-1	TRBJ2-1	NA	TGCAGTGCTAGCGGGAGAAGTCCCCTCTACAATGAGCAGTTCTTC	CSASGRSPLYNEQFF
NA	TRBV7-9	TRBJ2-5	TRBD2	TGTGCCAGCAGGGGACTAGCGGGAGCCCAAGAGACCCAGTACTTC	CASRGLAGAQETQYF
NA	TRBV10-3	TRBJ2-2	TRBD1	TGTGCCATCAGTGGGACAGGGGGGCAGAACGGGGAGCTGTTTTTT	CAISGTGGQNGELFF
NA	TRBV5-1	TRBJ2-2	TRBD2	TGCGCCAGCAGCTCCCCTAGCGGGAGAACTGGGGAGCTGTTTTTT	CASSSPSGRTGELFF
NA	TRBV30	TRBJ2-5	NA	TGTGCCTGGAGTACCGGGGGCACAGTCCAAGAGACCCAGTACTTC	CAWSTGGTVQETQYF
many	TRBV29-1	TRBJ2-5	NA	TGCAGCGTTGAGTTGCAGGGCCGTCAAGAGACCCAGTACTTC	CSVELQGRQETQYF
NA	TRBV3-1	TRBJ2-7	NA	TGTGCCAGCAGCCACCACGGACAACCCTACGAGCAGTACTTC	CASSHHGQPYEQYF
many	TRBV20-1	TRBJ1-4	NA	TGCAGTGCTAGAGTATTAGGGCAGGGGAGTGAAAAACTGTTTTTT	CSARVLGQGSEKLFF
many	TRBV5-1	TRBJ2-1	NA	TGCGCCAGCAGCTTGGCCGGACTCGGCAAAACCGATGAGCAGTTCTTC	CASSLAGLGKTDEQFF
NA	TRBV6-2/TRBV6-3	TRBJ2-4	NA	TGTGCCAGCAGTTACCCGATAGTCGGGGGTGTAGCTGACAAAAACATTCAGTACTTC	CASSYPIVGGVADKNIQYF
NA	TRBV20-1	TRBJ2-3	TRBD2	TGCAGTGCCCAGCGACTAGCGGGGAAAAGCACAGATACGCAGTATTTT	CSAQRLAGKSTDTQYF
many	TRBV20-1	TRBJ1-1	NA	TGCAGTGCTCATAGTCGGGAGGGGGTTAGAACTGAAGCTTTCTTT	CSAHSREGVRTEAFF
few	TRBV20-1	TRBJ2-7	NA	TGCAGTGCCAAGTACAGGGTACAGGGAAGGGGTAGGGCCTCCTACGAGCAGTACTTC	CSAKYRVQGRGRASYEQYF
many	TRBV29-1	TRBJ1-1	TRBD1	TGCAGCGTCATTACAGGGGCGGACACTGAAGCTTTCTTT	CSVITGADTEAFF